Shown below are 10 T cell receptor beta chains from a single sample sequenced in a study of Graves' ophthalmopathy and Graves' hyperthyroidism. Using RNA transcripts, the TCR beta CDR3 regions were amplified. RT-PCR in the first round used HTBI primers; a second-round multiplex PCR followed. TCRdb reprocessed the multiplex PCR reads with MiXCR, giving one entry per CDR3 protein. The sample yields 400,000 to 450,000 distinct CDR3 sequences, about 21% seen once. The sample was peripheral blood. These receptors all stem from a woman between 18 and 29 years old with stable Graves' hyperthyroidism.

In its sample, this clonotype was seen many times. The V and J genes are TRBV6-6 and TRBJ2-2; TRBD2 matches at 8 bases. Germline-derived CDR1 and CDR2 are MNHNY and SVGAGI (reference sequence). The CDR3 runs 21 residues. J lost 7 bases, V lost 6 bases, and 28 bases had no gene match. DNA of the CDR3: TGTGCCAGCAGAAAAAATACAGGGAACCGCTTAGCGGGGAGGTTCGACGGGGAGCTGTTTTTT. Its protein is CASRKNTGNRLAGRFDGELFF.

This sequence joins TRBV6-1 and TRBJ1-2; 8 positions agree with TRBD1. The J segment lost 9 bases and the V segment lost 7 bases, leaving 7 bases of the junction unmatched. The CDR3 consists of 12 residues. Germline assignment: CDR1 MNHNS and CDR2 SASEGT. CDR3 amino acids: CASNPGQGRYTF. CDR3 in DNA: TGTGCCAGCAACCCCGGACAGGGACGCTACACCTTC.

This clonotype was recorded at least ten times. The rearrangement joins TRBV19 to TRBJ2-4; 7 positions match TRBD1. Germline values: CDR1 LNHDA, CDR2 SQIVND (reference sequence). V shed 6 bases, J shed 9 bases, and the junction held 8 bases outside the gene matches. The CDR3 covers 13 residues. Here the CDR3 reads CASSPDREGIQYF. DNA for the CDR3: TGTGCCAGTAGCCCAGACAGGGAAGGCATTCAGTACTTC. Variable domain in full (rest from reference TRBV19 and TRBJ2-4): DGGITQSPKYLFRKEGQNVTLSCEQNLNHDAMYWYRQDPGQGLRLIYYSQIVNDFQKGDIAEGYSVSREKKESFPLTVTSAQKNPTAFYLCASSPDREGIQYFGAGTRLSVL.

Turning to this clonotype: No conserved phenylalanine or tryptophan ends this CDR3, so it is likely a read error. CDR3 region: CAWSVNGDGYTV. The CDR3 bases are TGTGCCTGGAGTGTAAACGGGGATGGCTACACCGTC. The chain recombines TRBV30 with TRBJ1-2; D gene unclear. The CDR3 length is 12 residues. Per germline, CDR1 GTSNPN and CDR2 SVGIG (reference sequence). Trimming shortened V by 0 bases and J by 6 bases, and 8 bases separated the two germline ends.

This clonotype was seen many times. A read error may be the cause here, since a much bigger clone is one base away. Likely a read error: the CDR3 ends without its conserved phenylalanine or tryptophan. This chain uses TRBV28 with TRBJ1-1; D might be TRBD1 (5 bases). In germline, CDR1 is MDHEN, CDR2 SYDVKM. The germline V and J ends were trimmed by 6 bases and 1 base, with 21 bases remaining between them. This CDR3 is 17 amino acids long. CDR3 in amino acids: CASRRGLRRERNTEAFL. The CDR3 region has the DNA TGTGCCAGCAGGAGGGGTCTAAGACGGGAACGGAACACTGAAGCTTTCCTT.

This clonotype was seen many times. CDR3: CASSLRIGGTEAFF. The CDR3 region has the DNA TGTGCCAGTAGTCTCCGCATCGGCGGGACTGAAGCTTTCTTT. This sequence joins TRBV19 and TRBJ1-1; D gene uncertain. The CDR3 is 14 amino acids. V lost 5 bases to trimming and J lost 5 bases, with 15 bases between them. The germline V gene encodes CDR1 LNHDA and CDR2 SQIVND (reference sequence).

This chain uses TRBV6-5 with TRBJ1-1; possibly TRBD1 for D (6 bases). The CDR3 is 16 amino acids. Germline loops: CDR1 MNHEY, CDR2 SVGAGI. V lost 5 bases to trimming and J lost 1 base, with 17 bases between them. The CDR3, as DNA: TGTGCCAGCAGTAACGTACGGGGGGCTTCGAACACTGAAGCTTTCTTT. Protein: CASSNVRGASNTEAFF.

This clonotype was seen repeatedly, ten times or more. At one of its ends the junction is not consistent with the germline gene, which may arise from a read error. The chain employs TRBV3-1 and TRBJ1-2; D not certain. Germline assignment: CDR1 LGHDT and CDR2 YNNKEL (reference sequence). This CDR3 is built from 12 residues. Written as DNA, the CDR3 is TGTGCCAGCAGCCAAGCTGGGTATGCCTACACCTTC. This gives the protein CASSQAGYAYTF.

This clonotype has ten or more counts. The J gene is TRBJ2-7, the V gene TRBV7-2; TRBD1 might be the D (6 bases). The V gene lost 0 bases and the J gene lost 3 bases, with 9 bases spanning the gap. Germline V gene lookup returns CDR1 SGHTA and CDR2 FQGNSA. This CDR3 is 14 amino acids long. The CDR3 reads CASSLAPGVYEQYF. DNA of the CDR3: TGTGCCAGCAGCTTAGCCCCAGGGGTCTACGAGCAGTACTTC.

The V and J genes are TRBV6-1 and TRBJ2-7, with TRBD1 as a possible D gene (6 bases). The CDR3 length is 14 residues. The V end was cut by 6 bases, the J end by 3 bases, with 15 bases between. CDR1 and CDR2 from the germline V gene are MNHNS and SASEGT. The CDR3 sequence: CASRSGTSYYEQYF. DNA of the CDR3: TGTGCCAGCAGGTCCGGGACAAGCTACTACGAGCAGTACTTC.